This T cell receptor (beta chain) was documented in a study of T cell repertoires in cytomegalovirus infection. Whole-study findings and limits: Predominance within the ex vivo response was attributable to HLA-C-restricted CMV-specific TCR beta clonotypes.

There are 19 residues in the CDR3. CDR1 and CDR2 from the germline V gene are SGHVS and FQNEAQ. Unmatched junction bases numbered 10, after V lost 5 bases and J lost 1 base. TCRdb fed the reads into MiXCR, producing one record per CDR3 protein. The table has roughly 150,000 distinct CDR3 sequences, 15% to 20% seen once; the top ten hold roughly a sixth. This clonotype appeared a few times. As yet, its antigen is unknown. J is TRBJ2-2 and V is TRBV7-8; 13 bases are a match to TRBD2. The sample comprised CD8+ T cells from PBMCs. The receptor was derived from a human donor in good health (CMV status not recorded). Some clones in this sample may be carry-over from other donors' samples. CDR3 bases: TGTGCCAGCAGCCCCCCGGGACTAGCGGGATTTATGAACACCGGGGAGCTGTTTTTT. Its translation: CASSPPGLAGFMNTGELFF.